One sample yielded the 2 T cell receptor beta chains listed below, sequenced in a study of shared clonotypes between healthy human individuals. Cells designated naive CD8 were CD45RO-negative and were positively selected for CCR7, with terminally differentiated effector memory CD45RA+ cells excluded. TCRdb's copy holds only in-frame clones and misses some; the assay was immunoSEQ multiplex PCR. The sample carries about 820,000 clones, about 91% recorded once. Sequencing used naive CD8+ T cells sorted from blood. The receptor set was obtained from a man aged 25-40 years in good health.

The rearrangement uses TRBV4-1 and TRBJ2-1; 12 positions agree with TRBD2. There are 15 residues in the CDR3. The germline gives CDR1 MGHRA, CDR2 YSYEKL. V dropped 3 bases and J dropped 8; count of bases not matched to a gene: 5. This CDR3 is CASSQLAGGIDEQFF. In DNA form, the CDR3 reads TGCGCCAGCAGCCAGCTAGCGGGAGGGATCGATGAGCAGTTCTTC.

The V and J genes are TRBV2 and TRBJ1-4; D ambiguous. Germline CDR1 is SNHLY and CDR2 is FYNNEI. The CDR3 has 12 amino acids. The V gene lost 11 bases and the J gene lost 5 bases, with 12 bases spanning the gap. The CDR3: CALQARNEKLFF. CDR3 bases: TGTGCCCTCCAAGCCCGAAATGAAAAACTGTTTTTT.